This TCR beta chain was observed in a study of T cells after yellow fever vaccination. Via MiXCR, TCRdb re-called the 5' RACE reads, giving one row per CDR3 protein. The sample holds about 320,000 distinct CDR3 sequences, around 11% seen once. With regard to this clonotype: A read error may account for a junction end that differs from germline.

This CDR3 has 16 residues. In germline, CDR1 is SSHAT, CDR2 FNYEAQ (reference sequence). This chain links TRBV7-7 with TRBJ2-2; a weak D match, TRBD1 (6 bases). The receptor's source is a man between 18 and 29 years old who received the YFV17D yellow fever vaccine. This specimen was CD4+ T cells sorted from PBMCs, taken 45 days after the yellow fever booster vaccination. The CDR3 DNA reads as TGTGCTAGCAGCTTAGGAACAGGGACAAACACCGGGGAGCTGTTTTTT. It yields the protein CASSLGTGTNTGELFF.